This T cell receptor beta chain was sequenced for a study of blood T cell repertoires in COVID-19. Using immunoSEQ multiplex PCR, the repertoire was profiled, and TCRdb retains in-frame clones only, with some absent. The sample yields around 130,000 clones, around nine tenths seen once. There are a few counts of this clone. Which cohort a participant joined came from the clinical history participants gave. V shed 5 bases and J shed 4 bases, with 18 bases lying between them. Germline V lookup: CDR1 SGHNT, CDR2 YENEEA. The CDR3 length is 15 residues. The TCR was taken from a woman in her 50s who had recovered from COVID-19. This chain links TRBV11-3 with TRBJ2-7, with TRBD2 as a possible D gene (5 bases). Sequenced material: PBMCs or T cells enriched from blood (not recorded which). CDR3 protein: CASSPSLERIYEQYF. The CDR3 DNA reads TGTGCCAGCAGCCCTTCTTTAGAGCGGATTTACGAGCAGTACTTC.